The 26 T cell receptor beta chains reported below all come from one sample, sequenced in a study of cytomegalovirus exposure and HLA in healthy donors (dated by TCRdb to about 2017). To prepare the library, the immunoSEQ multiplex PCR assay was applied. In TCRdb, the immuneACCESS table is reduced to in-frame sequences with V and J assigned. These tables do not hold every clone; where another copy was compared, an unresolved V gene accounts for under half, and the others remain unexplained. The sample table contains roughly 330,000 clones; only one count was recorded for roughly 87% of them. The ten largest clonotypes hold roughly 1.2% of the sample. The sample consisted of PBMCs. The receptors originated from a woman younger than 45 in good health and CMV-seropositive.

DNA for the CDR3: TGTGCCAGCAGTCTCAGTGCGGTATACGAGCAGTACTTC. Translating it yields CASSLSAVYEQYF. The V and J genes are TRBV25-1 and TRBJ2-7, with D unclear. This CDR3 region has 13 residues. Germline V CDR1 and CDR2: MGHDK, SYGVNS. Trimming pared 5 bases from V and 4 bases from J, leaving 12 bases between.

The gene calls are TRBV5-1 and TRBJ1-3; unclear D gene. Trimming pared 4 bases from V and 0 bases from J, leaving 11 bases between. This CDR3 region has 15 residues. Germline loops: CDR1 SGHRS, CDR2 YFSETQ. The CDR3: CASSRSRNSGNTIYF. CDR3 bases: TGCGCCAGCAGCCGTTCCAGGAACTCTGGAAACACCATATATTTT.

The rearrangement joins TRBV9 to TRBJ2-7, with D unclear. Deletions cut 7 bases from V and 6 bases from J, with 14 bases between. The CDR3 covers 12 residues. Germline V CDR1 and CDR2: SGDLS, YYNGEE. CDR3 region: CASGPSSREQYF. CDR3 coding DNA: TGTGCCAGCGGACCTTCATCCCGCGAGCAGTACTTC.

The chain carries TRBV7-9 and TRBJ2-1; a weak D match, TRBD2 (6 bases). The ends were cut back, 2 bases at V and 6 bases at J, with 11 bases in the middle. CDR3 length equals 14 residues. Germline V gene lookup returns CDR1 SEHNR and CDR2 FQNEAQ (reference sequence). The CDR3, as DNA: TGTGCCAGCAGCTTAAACGGGAGTCCCAATGAGCAGTTCTTC. Translated: CASSLNGSPNEQFF.

This clone was recorded a few times. The chain recombines TRBV4-3 with TRBJ2-7; 9 nucleotides align to TRBD2. V was clipped by 0 bases and J by 5 bases; unmatched bases: 5. The CDR3 loop spans 15 amino acids. The germline V gene has CDR1 LGHNA and CDR2 YSLEER. The chain's CDR3 is CASSQDNSGSDEQYF. The CDR3 nucleotides are TGCGCCAGCAGCCAAGATAATAGCGGGAGCGACGAGCAGTACTTC.

This chain connects TRBV28 to TRBJ2-7; 11 bases agree with TRBD2. J gave up 7 bases and V 4 bases, and 0 bases lay outside the gene matches. The CDR3 consists of 12 residues. Germline assignment: CDR1 MDHEN and CDR2 SYDVKM. This CDR3 reads CASSSSGGEQYF. CDR3 DNA sequence: TGTGCCAGCAGTTCTAGCGGGGGGGAGCAGTACTTC.

V is TRBV6-5 and J is TRBJ2-7; TRBD2 aligns across 11 bases. The CDR3 has 14 residues. Germline CDR1 MNHEY, CDR2 SVGAGI. After removal of 8 bases from V and 5 bases from J, the junction contained 8 bases not matched to a gene. CDR3 region: CASCLAGGLDEQYF. For the CDR3, the DNA is TGTGCCAGCTGTTTAGCGGGGGGGCTGGACGAGCAGTACTTC.

This chain uses TRBV5-1 with TRBJ2-3; 10 bases map to TRBD1. V was pared by 1 base and J by 5 bases, with 4 bases of the junction left unmatched. The CDR3 is 15 residues long. Germline lookup yields CDR1 SGHRS and CDR2 YFSETQ. In DNA, the CDR3 is TGCGCCAGCAGCTTGAGGGACAGGGGAGGAGATACGCAGTATTTT. This codes for CASSLRDRGGDTQYF.

The chain links TRBV5-1 to TRBJ1-3; D may be TRBD1 (6 bases). The ends were cut back, 2 bases at V and 8 bases at J, with 14 bases in the middle. This CDR3 is 14 amino acids long. Germline V gene data show CDR1 as SGHRS and CDR2 as YFSETQ. The CDR3 DNA reads as TGCGCCAGCAGCTTAGGACAGCCCGCGGACACCATATATTTT. Translating gives CASSLGQPADTIYF.

This chain uses TRBV27 with TRBJ2-7; the D gene is possibly TRBD2 (7 bases). The CDR3 extends over 13 amino acids. Trimming took off 8 bases at V and 2 bases at J, with 13 bases between the two ends. Germline V gene sequence: CDR1 MNHEY, CDR2 SMNVEV (reference sequence). The CDR3 DNA follows: TGTGCCAGCGGCCGGGGGGCCACCTACGAGCAGTACTTC. It codes for CASGRGATYEQYF.

The chain is built from TRBV23-1 and TRBJ1-5; D not certain. TRBV23-1 is an ORF, and what it does is uncertain. V dropped 3 bases and J dropped 3 bases, with 21 bases sitting between them. This CDR3 spans 18 amino acids. In DNA form, the CDR3 reads TGCGCCAGCAGTCAGTCAGAATCTTGTCGGCAGGACAATCAGCCCCAGCATTTT. It is translated as CASSQSESCRQDNQPQHF.

This chain connects TRBV29-1 to TRBJ1-1; TRBD1 matches 10 bases. Germline trimming cut 2 bases from V and 11 bases from J; bases unmatched to any gene: 8. The CDR3 is 13 residues long. Germline CDR1 is SQVTM and CDR2 is ANQGSEA. In nucleotides, the CDR3 is TGCAGCGTTGAACAACGACAGGGGGCTGGCGCTTTCTTT. It codes for CSVEQRQGAGAFF.

V usage is TRBV30 and J usage is TRBJ1-2; the match to TRBD1 covers 10 bases. V was pared by 5 bases and J by 4 bases, with 10 bases of the junction left unmatched. CDR1 is GTSNPN, CDR2 SVGIG, per germline (reference sequence). The CDR3 totals 15 residues. The CDR3 sequence is CAWLPGTGVGYGYTF. The DNA of the CDR3 is TGTGCCTGGTTACCCGGGACAGGGGTAGGCTATGGCTACACCTTC. The full variable domain, rest sourced from reference TRBV30 and TRBJ1-2, is SQTIHQWPATLVQPVGSPLSLECTVEGTSNPNLYWYRQAAGRGLQLLFYSVGIGQISSEVPQNLSASRPQDRQFILSSKKLLLSDSGFYLCAWLPGTGVGYGYTFGSGTRLTVV.

The chain has TRBV5-1 and TRBJ1-4; TRBD1 agrees at 10 bases. V dropped 4 bases and J dropped 7; count of bases not matched to a gene: 7. The CDR3 is 15 amino acids. Germline values: CDR1 SGHRS, CDR2 YFSETQ. CDR3 sequence: CASSPDRGLLEKLFF. CDR3 bases: TGCGCCAGCAGCCCAGACAGGGGGCTGCTTGAAAAACTGTTTTTT.

This sequence joins TRBV18 and TRBJ1-5; perhaps TRBD1 as D (5 bases). Germline-derived CDR1 and CDR2 are KGHSH and LQKENI. Trimming shortened V by 6 bases and J by 2 bases, and 11 bases separated the two germline ends. CDR3 length: 14 amino acids. CDR3 nucleotide sequence: TGTGCCAGCTCCCCAGGGAAGGGCAATCAGCCCCAGCATTTT. It specifies CASSPGKGNQPQHF.

The V call is TRBV6-5, the J call TRBJ1-1; no clear D gene. Germline lookup yields CDR1 MNHEY and CDR2 SVGAGI. Trimming removed 4 bases at V and 0 bases at J, with 6 bases between. CDR3 length equals 13 residues. The CDR3 DNA reads TGTGCCAGCAGTTTTCAGATGAACACTGAAGCTTTCTTT. Encoded protein: CASSFQMNTEAFF.

The chain recombines TRBV28 with TRBJ1-5; no reliable D call. Germline assignment: CDR1 MDHEN and CDR2 SYDVKM. Trimming shortened V by 7 bases and J by 1 base, and 14 bases separated the two germline ends. This CDR3 has 15 amino acids. The CDR3 sequence: CASNVRVKSNQPQHF. CDR3 DNA: TGTGCCAGCAATGTAAGGGTGAAGAGCAATCAGCCCCAGCATTTT. Full variable domain (rest looked up from reference TRBV28 and TRBJ1-5): DVKVTQSSRYLVKRTGEKVFLECVQDMDHENMFWYRQDPGLGLRLIYFSYDVKMKEKGDIPEGYSVSREKKERFSLILESASTNQTSMYLCASNVRVKSNQPQHFGDGTRLSIL.

The chain is built from TRBV19 and TRBJ1-2; no firm D call. This CDR3 is built from 17 residues. Germline V lookup: CDR1 LNHDA, CDR2 SQIVND (reference sequence). V was pared by 3 bases and J by 0 bases, with 17 bases between. CDR3 in amino acids: CASSMDQPGETNYGYTF. The CDR3 DNA is TGTGCCAGTAGTATGGACCAACCCGGAGAGACTAACTATGGCTACACCTTC.

The chain uses TRBV6-6 and TRBJ2-3; possible D gene TRBD2, 5 bases. In germline, CDR1 is MNHNY, CDR2 SVGAGI (reference sequence). The CDR3 spans 15 residues. V was shortened by 2 bases and J by 4 bases, with 13 bases between the two germline ends. This CDR3 reads CASSYRTQGADTQYF. As DNA, the CDR3 is TGTGCCAGCAGTTACCGGACTCAAGGCGCAGATACGCAGTATTTT.

This chain links TRBV30 with TRBJ1-2, with 7 nucleotides matching TRBD1. Germline V gene data show CDR1 as GTSNPN and CDR2 as SVGIG (reference sequence). With 3 bases clipped from V and 0 bases from J, the junction kept 22 bases outside the gene matches. The CDR3 is 20 residues long. For the CDR3, the DNA is TGTGCCTGGAGACACCTCACAGGGGATCAAAGGGGGGGCGCTAACTATGGCTACACCTTC. This translates into CAWRHLTGDQRGGANYGYTF.

This clone was detected once. V gene TRBV11-3 combines with J gene TRBJ2-2, with a possible D match to TRBD2 (5 bases). The germline V and J ends were trimmed by 3 bases and 5 bases, with 7 bases remaining between them. Germline V gene data show CDR1 as SGHNT and CDR2 as YENEEA. The CDR3 is 13 residues long. The CDR3 bases are TGTGCCAGCAGCTTGGACTTTACCGGGGAGCTGTTTTTT. It yields the protein CASSLDFTGELFF.

This chain links TRBV11-2 with TRBJ1-2, with D perhaps TRBD1 (5 bases). The CDR3 loop spans 13 amino acids. Germline CDR1 reads SGHAT; CDR2 reads FQNNGV. Trimming removed 5 bases at V and 8 bases at J, with 15 bases between. CDR3 in DNA: TGTGCCAGCAGCCCATCAGGGTTTGGGGGCTACACCTTC. Residues: CASSPSGFGGYTF.

The chain employs TRBV19 and TRBJ1-2; TRBD1 agrees at 9 bases. In germline, CDR1 is LNHDA, CDR2 SQIVND (reference sequence). There are 15 residues in the CDR3. The V segment lost 6 bases and the J segment 2 bases; nucleotides outside the gene matches: 7. In nucleotides, the CDR3 is TGTGCCAGTAGCCCCCAAGGACAGGGGAACTATGGCTACACCTTC. This encodes CASSPQGQGNYGYTF.

The rearrangement uses TRBV10-3 and TRBJ1-5; unclear D gene. V lost 6 bases, J lost 1 base, and 7 bases lay in between. This CDR3 is built from 13 residues. Per germline, CDR1 ENHRY and CDR2 SYGVKD. The CDR3 region has the DNA TGTGCCATCAGCATTGACAGCAATCAGCCCCAGCATTTT. This gives the protein CAISIDSNQPQHF.

The V call is TRBV5-6, the J call TRBJ2-7; 12 bases map to TRBD1. This CDR3 is 15 amino acids long. Trimming took 4 bases from V and 7 from J; bases not matched to a gene: 9. CDR1 is SGHDT, CDR2 YYEEEE, per germline. The CDR3 DNA sequence: TGTGCCAGCAGCATGGGACAGGGGGCGGTTTCTGAGCAGTACTTC. It yields the protein CASSMGQGAVSEQYF.

The rearrangement joins TRBV5-6 to TRBJ2-5; D gene uncertain. The germline gives CDR1 SGHDT, CDR2 YYEEEE. The CDR3 spans 14 residues. V was trimmed by 4 bases and J by 2 bases, leaving 12 bases between them. The CDR3, as DNA: TGTGCCAGCAGCCTCCGGCCGTTACAAGAGACCCAGTACTTC. Translating it yields CASSLRPLQETQYF.